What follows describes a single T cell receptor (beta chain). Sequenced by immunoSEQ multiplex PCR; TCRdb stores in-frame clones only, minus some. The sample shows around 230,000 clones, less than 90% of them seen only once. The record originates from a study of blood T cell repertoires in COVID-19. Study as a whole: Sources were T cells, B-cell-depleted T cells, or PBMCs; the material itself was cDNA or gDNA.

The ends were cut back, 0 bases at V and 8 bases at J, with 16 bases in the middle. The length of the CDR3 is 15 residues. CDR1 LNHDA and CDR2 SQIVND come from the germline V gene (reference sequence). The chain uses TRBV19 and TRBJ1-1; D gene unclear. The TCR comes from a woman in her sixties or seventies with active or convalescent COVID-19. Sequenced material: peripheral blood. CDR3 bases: TGTGCCAGTAGTATAGATCCATACTCAGGATTCGAAGCTTTCTTT. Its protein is CASSIDPYSGFEAFF.